These T cell receptor beta chains were read from a single sample in a study of identical twins. TCRdb recomputed calls from the 5' RACE reads with MiXCR, one row per CDR3 protein. The sample contains more than 650,000 distinct CDR3 sequences, around 6% of which appear only once. Specimen: naive T cells sorted from blood. The receptors were gathered from a man younger than 35 in good health. CDR3s include the opening cysteine and the closing phenylalanine or tryptophan. D genes are given only for firm matches. Size tells how often a clone was seen (once, few, many) or the class of an expanded clone, and some rows leave it out.

j_call	v_call	d_call	clone_size	cdr3_nt	cdr3_aa
TRBJ2-5	TRBV7-2	TRBD1	.	TGTGCCAGCAGCACGGGACAGGGACGTTTGAGGGAGACCCAGTACTTC	CASSTGQGRLRETQYF
TRBJ1-2	TRBV6-2/TRBV6-3	.	.	TGTGCCAGCAGTTACTCTCCGGACGGGTCTAACTATGGCTACACCTTC	CASSYSPDGSNYGYTF
TRBJ2-7	TRBV6-5	.	many	TGTGCCAGCAGTTACCGGGACGGCTACGAGCAGTACTTC	CASSYRDGYEQYF
TRBJ2-1	TRBV12-3/TRBV12-4	TRBD2	many	TGTGCCAGTGGGACTAGCGTAACCAATGAGCAGTTCTTC	CASGTSVTNEQFF
TRBJ2-2	TRBV14	TRBD1	few	TGTGCCAGCAGGACGGGACAGGGGGCAACCGGGGAGCTGTTTTTT	CASRTGQGATGELFF
TRBJ2-1	TRBV9	.	few	TGTGCCAGCAGCGTAGGGTTTCGCTACAATGAGCAGTTCTTC	CASSVGFRYNEQFF
TRBJ1-2	TRBV12-3/TRBV12-4	.	few	TGTGCCAGCAGTCGGGAGCAGGGCTTTAGGGGCTACACCTTC	CASSREQGFRGYTF
TRBJ2-1	TRBV27	.	many	TGTGCCAGCAGTTCCATGGGAGGGGGAAACTACAATGAGCAGTTCTTC	CASSSMGGGNYNEQFF
TRBJ2-5	TRBV5-1	.	many	TGCGCCAGCAGCTTTGGTACACCCGAAGAGACCCAGTACTTC	CASSFGTPEETQYF
TRBJ1-3	TRBV5-7	.	.	TGTGCCAGCAGCTTCACCGACCGGAACTCTGGAAACACCATATATTTT	CASSFTDRNSGNTIYF
TRBJ1-5	TRBV7-9	TRBD1	few	TGTGCCAGCAGCTCAGACAGGGGCGATCAGCCCCAGCATTTT	CASSSDRGDQPQHF
TRBJ2-5	TRBV29-1	TRBD1	many	TGCAGCGTATCTATCCGGGGACAGGGAACAAGACCGTACCAAGAGACCCAGTACTTC	CSVSIRGQGTRPYQETQYF
TRBJ2-1	TRBV6-1	TRBD2	.	TGTGCCAGCAGTCGACTAGCGGGAGCCTTGAATGAGCAGTTCTTC	CASSRLAGALNEQFF
TRBJ2-7	TRBV6-1	.	many	TGTGCCAGCAGTCCGACAGGGAGGGACTTCTACGAGCAGTACTTC	CASSPTGRDFYEQYF
TRBJ2-5	TRBV7-2	TRBD1	.	TGTGCCAGCAGCCTGGGACAGCGGACGGTGCTGGAGACCCAGTACTTC	CASSLGQRTVLETQYF
TRBJ2-3	TRBV29-1	.	many	TGCAGCGTTGTGGGGAGACACACAGATACGCAGTATTTT	CSVVGRHTDTQYF
TRBJ1-3	TRBV4-1	.	.	TGCGCCAGCAGCCATCTCGGGCCCAAAAACACCATATATTTT	CASSHLGPKNTIYF
TRBJ2-1	TRBV29-1	.	many	TGCAGCGCAGATAGCGGAACCTCCTACAATGAGCAGTTCTTC	CSADSGTSYNEQFF
TRBJ1-1	TRBV3-1	.	few	TGTGCCAGCAGCCCAGTGGGACCGAAGGGGGAAGCTTTCTTT	CASSPVGPKGEAFF
TRBJ2-2	TRBV13	.	many	TGTGCCAGCAACAACAATCGCGGCGGGGAGCTGTTTTTT	CASNNNRGGELFF
TRBJ1-2	TRBV27	.	.	TGTGCCAGCAGTCCTTGGGGCAGGGATGACGGCTACACCTTC	CASSPWGRDDGYTF
TRBJ2-1	TRBV4-2	TRBD1	few	TGTGCCAGCAGCCAACAAGGACAGGGGGCAACCTACAATGAGCAGTTCTTC	CASSQQGQGATYNEQFF
TRBJ2-1	TRBV12-5	.	.	TGTGCTAGTGGTTCGACCCCGGGGAGTTATGAGCAGTTCTTC	CASGSTPGSYEQFF
TRBJ2-3	TRBV29-1	.	many	TGCAGCGTTGTCACTCCTTTAAAAGCCGGGAGAGTCACAGATACGCAGTATTTT	CSVVTPLKAGRVTDTQYF
TRBJ2-5	TRBV7-2	.	many	TGTGCCAGCAGCTTACCCGGGCTGGAGACCCAGTACTTC	CASSLPGLETQYF
TRBJ2-2	TRBV5-6	TRBD2	many	TGTGCCAGCAGCGAGACTAGCGGGTTCACCGGGGAGCTGTTTTTT	CASSETSGFTGELFF
TRBJ2-3	TRBV5-1	.	many	TGCGCCAGCAGCTACTCTTCCGGGAGCCCAGATACGCAGTATTTT	CASSYSSGSPDTQYF
TRBJ1-1	TRBV5-1	.	.	TGCGCCAGCAGCCCGGGCAGCAGCATGTGGACTGAAGCTTTCTTT	CASSPGSSMWTEAFF
TRBJ2-1	TRBV20-1	.	many	TGCAGTGCTAGAGTAGTAGTGGACAGCCTCTACAATGAGCAGTTCTTC	CSARVVVDSLYNEQFF
TRBJ1-1	TRBV14	.	few	TGTGCCAGCAGAGATGGGGGTCGGACTGAAGCTTTCTTT	CASRDGGRTEAFF
TRBJ2-7	TRBV9	.	.	TGTGCCAGCAGCGCCGGGGGTCGCGCCTACGAGCAGTACTTC	CASSAGGRAYEQYF
TRBJ2-3	TRBV20-1	TRBD1	.	TGCAGTGCTAGAGATTGGGGACAGGGGGCCGGGGATACGCAGTATTTT	CSARDWGQGAGDTQYF
TRBJ2-1	TRBV6-2/TRBV6-3	.	few	TGTGCCAGCAGTTACTCGTGGGGAAACAATGAGCAGTTCTTC	CASSYSWGNNEQFF
TRBJ2-5	TRBV20-1	.	.	TGCAGTGCCAGTGCCTGGGACATTGACCAAGAGACCCAGTACTTC	CSASAWDIDQETQYF
TRBJ2-3	TRBV11-2	TRBD1	many	TGTGCCAGCAGCTTAGTGGGTCCCGGGACAGGGGAAGCAGATACGCAGTATTTT	CASSLVGPGTGEADTQYF
TRBJ1-1	TRBV9	.	.	TGTGCCAGCAGCGTAGCCGCCCACACTGAAGCTTTCTTT	CASSVAAHTEAFF
TRBJ1-1	TRBV15	.	.	TGTGCCACCAGCAGAGGGGAGTCGGCGAACACTGAAGCTTTCTTT	CATSRGESANTEAFF
TRBJ2-1	TRBV29-1	TRBD2	.	TGCAGCGTTGGTCCTAAGGTCCTAGCGGGAGTACATGAGCAGTTCTTC	CSVGPKVLAGVHEQFF
TRBJ1-1	TRBV30	.	.	TGTGCCTGGAGGGTTGCGGGTGAAGTGACTGAAGCTTTCTTT	CAWRVAGEVTEAFF
TRBJ1-1	TRBV15	TRBD1	many	TGTGCCACCAGCAGAGGTATCCGGGACAGGGAAGTTGAAGCTTTCTTT	CATSRGIRDREVEAFF
TRBJ2-1	TRBV6-4	.	many	TGTGCCAGCAGCGAATTAGGGCCTCAGGAGCAGTTCTTC	CASSELGPQEQFF
TRBJ2-1	TRBV14	TRBD2	many	TGTGCCAGCAGCCAAGAGTTAAGGCTAGCGGGAGACCATGAGCAGTTCTTC	CASSQELRLAGDHEQFF
TRBJ1-3	TRBV19	.	few	TGTGCCAGTAGTCCCTGGACTGAAAACTCTGGAAACACCATATATTTT	CASSPWTENSGNTIYF
TRBJ2-7	TRBV7-8	.	.	TGTGCCAGCAGCTTAGAGGCCCGACCCTACGAGCAGTACTTC	CASSLEARPYEQYF
TRBJ2-7	TRBV27	.	.	TGTGCCAGCAGTAGAACTAGTTTCCACGAGCAGTACTTC	CASSRTSFHEQYF
TRBJ2-2	TRBV9	TRBD2	.	TGTGCCAGCAGCGGGATACTAGCGGGAGGGTATCCCACCGGGGAGCTGTTTTTT	CASSGILAGGYPTGELFF
TRBJ2-1	TRBV12-3/TRBV12-4	.	few	TGTGCCAGCAGCCGCGAAGGACACGATGAGCAGTTCTTC	CASSREGHDEQFF